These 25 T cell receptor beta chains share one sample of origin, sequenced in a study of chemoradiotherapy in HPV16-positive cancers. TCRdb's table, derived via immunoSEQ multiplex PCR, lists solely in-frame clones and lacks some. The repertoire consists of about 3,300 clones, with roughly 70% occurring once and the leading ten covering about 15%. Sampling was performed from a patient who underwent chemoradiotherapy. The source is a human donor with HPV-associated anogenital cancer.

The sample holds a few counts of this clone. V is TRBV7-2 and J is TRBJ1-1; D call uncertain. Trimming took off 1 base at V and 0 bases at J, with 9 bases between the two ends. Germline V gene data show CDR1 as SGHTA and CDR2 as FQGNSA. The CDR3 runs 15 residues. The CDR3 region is CASSLGWTMNTEAFF. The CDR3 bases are TGTGCCAGCAGCTTAGGGTGGACTATGAACACTGAAGCTTTCTTT.

CDR3 sequence reads: CSVVPEPYTEAFF. CDR3 nucleotide sequence: TGCAGCGTTGTGCCAGAACCATACACTGAAGCTTTCTTT. The J gene is TRBJ1-1, the V gene TRBV29-1; D is unclear. Germline V gene sequence: CDR1 SQVTM, CDR2 ANQGSEA. The CDR3 is made up of 13 amino acids. V shed 4 bases and J shed 3 bases, with 12 bases lying between them.

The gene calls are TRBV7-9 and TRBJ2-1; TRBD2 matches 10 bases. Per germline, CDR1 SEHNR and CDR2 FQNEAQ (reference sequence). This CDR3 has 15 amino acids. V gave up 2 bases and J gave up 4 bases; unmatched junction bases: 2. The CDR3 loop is CASSLSGGGYNEQFF. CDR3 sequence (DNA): TGTGCCAGCAGCTTAAGCGGGGGGGGATACAATGAGCAGTTCTTC.

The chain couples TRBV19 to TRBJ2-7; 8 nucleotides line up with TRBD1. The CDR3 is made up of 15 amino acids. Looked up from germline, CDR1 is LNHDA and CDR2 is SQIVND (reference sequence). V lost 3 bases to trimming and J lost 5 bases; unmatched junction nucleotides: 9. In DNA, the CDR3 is TGTGCCAGTAGTATGGATGTCTTACAGGGGGACGAGCAGTACTTC. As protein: CASSMDVLQGDEQYF.

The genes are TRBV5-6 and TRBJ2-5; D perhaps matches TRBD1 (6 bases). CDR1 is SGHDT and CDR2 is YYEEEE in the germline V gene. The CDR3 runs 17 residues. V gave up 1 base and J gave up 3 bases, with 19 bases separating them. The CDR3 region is CASSLSPQGLGKETQYF. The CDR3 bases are TGTGCCAGCAGCTTGAGTCCGCAGGGGTTGGGTAAAGAGACCCAGTACTTC.

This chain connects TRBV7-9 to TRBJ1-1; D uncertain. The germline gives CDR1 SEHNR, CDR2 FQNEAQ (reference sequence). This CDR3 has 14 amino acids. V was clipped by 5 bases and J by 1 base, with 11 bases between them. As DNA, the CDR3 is TGTGCCAGCAGCCTGGCGCAAACGAACACTGAAGCTTTCTTT. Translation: CASSLAQTNTEAFF.

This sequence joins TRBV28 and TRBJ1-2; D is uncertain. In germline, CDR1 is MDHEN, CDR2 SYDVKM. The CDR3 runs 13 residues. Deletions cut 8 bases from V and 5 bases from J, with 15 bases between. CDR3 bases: TGTGCCAGCGGTACCCCGGTTTTGTATGGCTACACCTTC. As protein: CASGTPVLYGYTF.

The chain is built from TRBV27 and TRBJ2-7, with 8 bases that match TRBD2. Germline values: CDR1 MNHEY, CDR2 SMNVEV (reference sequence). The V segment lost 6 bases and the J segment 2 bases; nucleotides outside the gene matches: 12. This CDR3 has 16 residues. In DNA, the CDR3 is TGTGCCAGCAGAACTTTGGGGGCGGGGGGCCCCTACGAGCAGTACTTC. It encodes CASRTLGAGGPYEQYF.

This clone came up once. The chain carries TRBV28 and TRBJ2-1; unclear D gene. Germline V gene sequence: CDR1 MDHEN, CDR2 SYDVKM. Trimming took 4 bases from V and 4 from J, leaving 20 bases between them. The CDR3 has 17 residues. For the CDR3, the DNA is TGTGCCAGCAGTTCGCTTTCGGTCGCGTTGTCGTACAATGAGCAGTTCTTC. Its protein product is CASSSLSVALSYNEQFF. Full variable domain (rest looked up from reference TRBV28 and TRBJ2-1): DVKVTQSSRYLVKRTGEKVFLECVQDMDHENMFWYRQDPGLGLRLIYFSYDVKMKEKGDIPEGYSVSREKKERFSLILESASTNQTSMYLCASSSLSVALSYNEQFFGPGTRLTVL.

CDR3 nucleotide sequence: TGTGCCAGCAGCTTAGGGATAGAGACCCAGTACTTC. Encoded protein: CASSLGIETQYF. This chain joins TRBV7-2 and TRBJ2-5; no reliable D call. The CDR3 has 12 amino acids. Germline lookup yields CDR1 SGHTA and CDR2 FQGNSA. Trimming left V 1 base short and J 4 bases short, with 4 bases between.

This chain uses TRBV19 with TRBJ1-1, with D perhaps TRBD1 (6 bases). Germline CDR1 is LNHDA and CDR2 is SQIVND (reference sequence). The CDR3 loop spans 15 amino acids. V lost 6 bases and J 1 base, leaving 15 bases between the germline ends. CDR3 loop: CASSQPRGGNTEAFF. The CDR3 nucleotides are TGTGCCAGTAGCCAACCGAGGGGGGGGAACACTGAAGCTTTCTTT.

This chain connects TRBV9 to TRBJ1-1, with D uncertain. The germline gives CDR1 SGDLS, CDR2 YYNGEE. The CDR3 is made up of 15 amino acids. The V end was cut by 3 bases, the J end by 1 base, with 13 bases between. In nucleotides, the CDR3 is TGTGCCAGCAGCGGCGGACCAATTCAGAACACTGAAGCTTTCTTT. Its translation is CASSGGPIQNTEAFF. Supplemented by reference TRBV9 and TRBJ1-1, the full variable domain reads DSGVTQTPKHLITATGQRVTLRCSPRSGDLSVYWYQQSLDQGLQFLIQYYNGEERAKGNILERFSAQQFPDLHSELNLSSLELGDSALYFCASSGGPIQNTEAFFGQGTRLTVV.

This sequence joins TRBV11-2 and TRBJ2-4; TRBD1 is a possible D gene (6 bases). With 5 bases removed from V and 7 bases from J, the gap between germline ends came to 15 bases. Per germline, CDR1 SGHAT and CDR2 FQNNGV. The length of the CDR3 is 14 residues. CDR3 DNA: TGTGCCAGCAGCCTCCAGACAGGTTGGAACATTCAGTACTTC. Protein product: CASSLQTGWNIQYF.

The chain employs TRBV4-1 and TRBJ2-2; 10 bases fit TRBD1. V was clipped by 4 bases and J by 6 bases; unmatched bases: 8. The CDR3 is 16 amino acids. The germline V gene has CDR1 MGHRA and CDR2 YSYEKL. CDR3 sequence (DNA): TGCGCCAGCAGCCCCTTTGGGACAGGGGCTCCCGGGGAGCTGTTTTTT. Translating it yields CASSPFGTGAPGELFF.

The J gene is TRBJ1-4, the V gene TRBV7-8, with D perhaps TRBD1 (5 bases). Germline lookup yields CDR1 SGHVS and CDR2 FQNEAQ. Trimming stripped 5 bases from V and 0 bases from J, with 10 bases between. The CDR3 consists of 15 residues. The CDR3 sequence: CASSRGGATNEKLFF. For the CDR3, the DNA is TGTGCCAGCAGCCGCGGGGGGGCAACTAATGAAAAACTGTTTTTT.

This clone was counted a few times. CDR3 nucleotide sequence: TGTGCCAGCAGCTTACTAGCGGGGAGAGATACGCAGTATTTT. This encodes CASSLLAGRDTQYF. The chain carries TRBV5-4 and TRBJ2-3, with 10 bases lining up with TRBD2. The CDR3 is 14 residues long. Unmatched junction bases numbered 2, after V lost 2 bases and J lost 5 bases. Germline V gene data show CDR1 as SGHNT and CDR2 as YYREEE (reference sequence).

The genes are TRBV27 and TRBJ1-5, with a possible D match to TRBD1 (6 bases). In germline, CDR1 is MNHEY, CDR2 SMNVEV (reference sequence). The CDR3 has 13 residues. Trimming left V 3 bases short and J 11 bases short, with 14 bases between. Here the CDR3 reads CASSLWGGKAQHF. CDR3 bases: TGTGCCAGCAGTTTGTGGGGGGGCAAGGCCCAGCATTTT.

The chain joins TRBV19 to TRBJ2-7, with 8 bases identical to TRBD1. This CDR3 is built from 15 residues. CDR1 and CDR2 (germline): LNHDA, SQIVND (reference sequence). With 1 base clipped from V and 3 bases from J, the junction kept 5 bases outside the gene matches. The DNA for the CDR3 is TGTGCCAGTAGTATAGCCAGGGGGCGAAGCTACGAGCAGTACTTC. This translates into CASSIARGRSYEQYF.

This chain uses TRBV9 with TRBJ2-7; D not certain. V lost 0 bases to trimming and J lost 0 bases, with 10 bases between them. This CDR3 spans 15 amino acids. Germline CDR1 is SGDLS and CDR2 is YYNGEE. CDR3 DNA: TGTGCCAGCAGCGTAGGCGTTCTACTCTCCTACGAGCAGTACTTC. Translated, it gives CASSVGVLLSYEQYF. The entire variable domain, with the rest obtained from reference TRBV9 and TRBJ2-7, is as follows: DSGVTQTPKHLITATGQRVTLRCSPRSGDLSVYWYQQSLDQGLQFLIQYYNGEERAKGNILERFSAQQFPDLHSELNLSSLELGDSALYFCASSVGVLLSYEQYFGPGTRLTVT.

CDR3 residues: CASSLAPWQGGSYEQYF. The CDR3, as DNA: TGCGCCAGCAGCTTGGCCCCCTGGCAGGGAGGCTCCTACGAGCAGTACTTC. The V and J genes are TRBV5-1 and TRBJ2-7; perhaps TRBD2 as D (6 bases). V was clipped by 0 bases and J by 0 bases, with 16 bases between them. CDR1 SGHRS and CDR2 YFSETQ come from the germline V gene. The CDR3 covers 17 residues. The complete variable domain, with remaining parts taken from reference TRBV5-1 and TRBJ2-7, reads KAGVTQTPRYLIKTRGQQVTLSCSPISGHRSVSWYQQTPGQGLQFLFEYFSETQRNKGNFPGRFSGRQFSNSRSEMNVSTLELGDSALYLCASSLAPWQGGSYEQYFGPGTRLTVT.

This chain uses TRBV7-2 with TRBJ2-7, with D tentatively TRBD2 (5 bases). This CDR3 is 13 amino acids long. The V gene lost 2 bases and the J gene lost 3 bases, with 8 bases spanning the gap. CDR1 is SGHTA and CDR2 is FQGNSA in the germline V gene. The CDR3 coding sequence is TGTGCCAGCAGCTTAAACGGAGGCTACGAGCAGTACTTC. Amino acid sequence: CASSLNGGYEQYF.

The CDR3 loop reads CASSFQGVVSNQPQHF. CDR3 DNA sequence: TGTGCCAGCAGCTTCCAAGGAGTTGTGAGCAATCAGCCCCAGCATTTT. The chain recombines TRBV7-2 with TRBJ1-5; D unclear. Trimming shortened V by 3 bases and J by 1 base, and 13 bases separated the two germline ends. The CDR3 spans 16 residues. Germline lookup yields CDR1 SGHTA and CDR2 FQGNSA. The full variable domain, with the rest looked up from reference TRBV7-2 and TRBJ1-5, is GAGVSQSPSNKVTEKGKDVELRCDPISGHTALYWYRQSLGQGLEFLIYFQGNSAPDKSGLPSDRFSAERTGGSVSTLTIQRTQQEDSAVYLCASSFQGVVSNQPQHFGDGTRLSIL.

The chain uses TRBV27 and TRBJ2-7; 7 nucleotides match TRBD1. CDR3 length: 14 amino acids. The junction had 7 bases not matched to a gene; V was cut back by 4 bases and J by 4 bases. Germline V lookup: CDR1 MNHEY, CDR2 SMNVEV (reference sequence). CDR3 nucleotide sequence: TGTGCCAGCAGTTCACAGGGGCGGTTTTACGAGCAGTACGTC. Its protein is CASSSQGRFYEQYV.

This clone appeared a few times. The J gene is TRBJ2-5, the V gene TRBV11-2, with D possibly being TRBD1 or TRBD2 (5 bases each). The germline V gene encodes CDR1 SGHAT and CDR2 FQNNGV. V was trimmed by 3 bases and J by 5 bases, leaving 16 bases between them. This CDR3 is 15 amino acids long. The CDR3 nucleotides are TGTGCCAGCAGCTTGTGGGGCTCCCCGGGGGAGACCCAGTACTTC. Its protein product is CASSLWGSPGETQYF.

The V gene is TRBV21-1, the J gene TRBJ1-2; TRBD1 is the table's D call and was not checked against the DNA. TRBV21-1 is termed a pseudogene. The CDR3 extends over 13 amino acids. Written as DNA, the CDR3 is TGTGCCAGCAGCAGCACAGGGACCTATGGCTACACCTTC. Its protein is CASSSTGTYGYTF.